This T cell receptor (beta chain) appears in the sequencing data of a study of T-cell reconstitution after alpha-beta-depleted transplantation in children. Deletions cut 7 bases from V and 7 bases from J, with 11 bases between. There are 11 residues in the CDR3. Germline V gene lookup returns CDR1 SQVTM and CDR2 ANQGSEA. There are many counts of this clonotype. Its antigen remains unknown. A library of TCRbeta sequences, prepared with unique molecular identifiers, was generated. TCRdb independently ran MiXCR on the PCR reads; one entry per CDR3 protein. This sample has hundreds of thousands of distinct CDR3 sequences, with 10% to 15% found just once. Study outcomes and limitations: The study traced high day-60 TCRbeta diversity in some patients to surviving recipient T cells and thymic progenitors. Reported findings indicate that, about two months after transplant, alpha-beta T cells came from several hundred expanded clones, which were derived from non-depleted graft cells. When one year had passed after transplant, most T-cell counts and diversity came from newly produced T cells.

Sequenced here: PBMCs, sampled before TCRalphabeta/CD19-depleted stem cell transplant. This chain links TRBV29-1 with TRBJ2-1, with TRBD2 as a possible D gene (6 bases). The source of this sequence is a girl aged 2-15 years with congenital amegakaryocytic thrombocytopenia, due to receive a stem cell transplant. DNA for the CDR3: TGCAGCGCTCGTCGGGGGAATGAGCAGTTCTTC. Its translation: CSARRGNEQFF.